This TCR beta chain was identified during a study of response to subunit inactivated influenza vaccine. On this clonotype: Its antigen is undetermined.

TCRdb itself ran the RT-PCR reads through MiXCR, one entry per CDR3 protein. The repertoire consists of about 500,000 distinct CDR3 sequences, with approximately 16% occurring once and the leading ten covering over 2.5%. Study results and caveats: Authors suggested each seasonal flu vaccination may recruit only limited numbers of new T cells.

The CDR3 is made up of 15 amino acids. V lost 5 bases, J lost 4 bases, and 16 bases lay in between. Looked up from germline, CDR1 is SGHTA and CDR2 is FQGNSA. This clonotype was obtained from a man aged 50 to 75 who received an inactivated influenza vaccine. The chain joins TRBV7-2 to TRBJ2-3; weak D call: TRBD2 (5 bases). Sequencing was performed on CD4+ T cells sorted from PBMCs, taken around 2 years after vaccination. In DNA form, the CDR3 reads TGTGCCAGCAGCAGTAGGTTGTTGGGAGCAGATACGCAGTATTTT. This translates into CASSSRLLGADTQYF.